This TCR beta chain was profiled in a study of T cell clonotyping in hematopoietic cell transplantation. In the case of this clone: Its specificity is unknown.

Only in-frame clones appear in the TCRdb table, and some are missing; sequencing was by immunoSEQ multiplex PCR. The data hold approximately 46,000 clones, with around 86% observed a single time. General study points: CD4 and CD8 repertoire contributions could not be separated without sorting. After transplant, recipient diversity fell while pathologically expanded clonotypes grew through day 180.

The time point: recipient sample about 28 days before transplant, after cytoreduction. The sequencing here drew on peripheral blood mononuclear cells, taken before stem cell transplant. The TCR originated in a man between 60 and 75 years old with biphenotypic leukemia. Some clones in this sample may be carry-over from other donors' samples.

CDR3 coding DNA: TGCGCCAGCAGCTTGGCGGGACCCTCCTACAATGAGCAGTTCTTC. It is translated as CASSLAGPSYNEQFF. The V gene is TRBV5-1, the J gene TRBJ2-1; the D gene could be TRBD1 or TRBD2 (5 bases each). Germline CDR1 and CDR2: SGHRS and YFSETQ. The CDR3 has 15 amino acids. Deletions cut 0 bases from V and 0 bases from J, with 7 bases between.